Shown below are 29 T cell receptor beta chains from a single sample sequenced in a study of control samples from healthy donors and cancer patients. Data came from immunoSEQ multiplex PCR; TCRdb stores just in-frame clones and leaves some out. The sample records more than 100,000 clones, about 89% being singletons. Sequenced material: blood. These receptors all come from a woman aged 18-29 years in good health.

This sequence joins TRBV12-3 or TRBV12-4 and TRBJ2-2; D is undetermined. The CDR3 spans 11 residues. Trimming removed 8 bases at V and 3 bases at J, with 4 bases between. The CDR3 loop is CASGHTGELFF. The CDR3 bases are TGTGCCAGCGGACACACCGGGGAGCTGTTTTTT.

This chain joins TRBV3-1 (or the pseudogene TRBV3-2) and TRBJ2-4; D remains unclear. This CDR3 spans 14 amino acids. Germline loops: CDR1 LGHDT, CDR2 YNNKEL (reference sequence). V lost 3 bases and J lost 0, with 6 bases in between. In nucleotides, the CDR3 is TGTGCCAGCAGCCATACGGGAGCCAAAAACATTCAGTACTTC. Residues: CASSHTGAKNIQYF.

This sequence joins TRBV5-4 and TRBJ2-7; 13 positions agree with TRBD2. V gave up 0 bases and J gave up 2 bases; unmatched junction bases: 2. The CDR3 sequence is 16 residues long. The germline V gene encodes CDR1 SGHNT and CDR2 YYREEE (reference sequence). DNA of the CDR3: TGTGCCAGCAGCTTGGGCGGACTAGCGGGAGCCTACGAGCAGTACTTC. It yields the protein CASSLGGLAGAYEQYF.

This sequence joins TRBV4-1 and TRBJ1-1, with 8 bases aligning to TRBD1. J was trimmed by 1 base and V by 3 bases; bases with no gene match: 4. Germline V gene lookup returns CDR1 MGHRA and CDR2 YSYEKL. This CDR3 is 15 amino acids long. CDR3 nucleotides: TGCGCCAGCAGCCAGGACAGGGTGGGGAACACTGAAGCTTTCTTT. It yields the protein CASSQDRVGNTEAFF.

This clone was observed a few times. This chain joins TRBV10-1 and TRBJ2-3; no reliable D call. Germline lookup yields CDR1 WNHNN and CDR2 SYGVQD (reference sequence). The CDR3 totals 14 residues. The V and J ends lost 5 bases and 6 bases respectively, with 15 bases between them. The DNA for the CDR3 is TGCGCCAGCAGTTGGGTAAGAGAAGGGGATACGCAGTATTTT. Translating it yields CASSWVREGDTQYF.

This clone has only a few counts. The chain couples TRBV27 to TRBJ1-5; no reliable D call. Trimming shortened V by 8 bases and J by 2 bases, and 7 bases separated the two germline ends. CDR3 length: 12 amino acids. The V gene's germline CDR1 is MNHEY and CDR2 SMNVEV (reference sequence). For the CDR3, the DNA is TGTGCCAGCGGCTATGGCAATCAGCCCCAGCATTTT. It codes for CASGYGNQPQHF.

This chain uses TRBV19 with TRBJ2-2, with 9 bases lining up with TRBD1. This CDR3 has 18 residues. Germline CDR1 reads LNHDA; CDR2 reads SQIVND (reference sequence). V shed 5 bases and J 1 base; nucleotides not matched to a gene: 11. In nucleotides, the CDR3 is TGTGCCAGTAGTCGACCCGGGACAGGGATTCGGAACACCGGGGAGCTGTTTTTT. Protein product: CASSRPGTGIRNTGELFF.

The CDR3 sequence: CASSQETPSVVETQYF. In DNA, the CDR3 is TGCGCCAGCAGCCAAGAGACCCCCTCGGTGGTAGAGACCCAGTACTTC. The rearrangement joins TRBV4-3 to TRBJ2-5; D gene ambiguous. There are 16 residues in the CDR3. Trimming removed 0 bases at V and 4 bases at J, with 15 bases between. In germline, CDR1 is LGHNA, CDR2 YSLEER.

The CDR3 DNA follows: TGTGCCAGCACCGGGACTAGCGGCCGTGCCGGGGAGCTGTTTTTT. Residues: CASTGTSGRAGELFF. The chain combines TRBV9 with TRBJ2-2; 11 bases are a match to TRBD2. J gave up 6 bases and V 6 bases, and 7 bases lay outside the gene matches. The CDR3 consists of 15 residues. Looked up from germline, CDR1 is SGDLS and CDR2 is YYNGEE.

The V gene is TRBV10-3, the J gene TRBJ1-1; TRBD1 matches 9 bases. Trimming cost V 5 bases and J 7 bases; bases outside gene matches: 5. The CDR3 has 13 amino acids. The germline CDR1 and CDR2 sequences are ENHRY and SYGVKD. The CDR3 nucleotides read TGTGCCATCAGTCAGCGACAGGGGGATGAAGCTTTCTTT. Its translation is CAISQRQGDEAFF.

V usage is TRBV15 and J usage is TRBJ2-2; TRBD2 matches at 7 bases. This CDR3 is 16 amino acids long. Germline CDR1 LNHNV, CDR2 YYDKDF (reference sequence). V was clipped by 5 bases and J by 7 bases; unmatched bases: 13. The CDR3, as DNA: TGTGCCACCAGCTCGGTGGCGCTAGCGGCCAACGGGGAGCTGTTTTTT. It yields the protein CATSSVALAANGELFF.

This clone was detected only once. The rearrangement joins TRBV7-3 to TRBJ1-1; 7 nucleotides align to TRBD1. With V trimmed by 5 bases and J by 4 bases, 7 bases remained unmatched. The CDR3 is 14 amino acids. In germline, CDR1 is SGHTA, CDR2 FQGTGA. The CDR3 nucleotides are TGTGCCAGCAGCCTCCAGCCAGGGGGCACTGAAGCTTTCTTT. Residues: CASSLQPGGTEAFF.

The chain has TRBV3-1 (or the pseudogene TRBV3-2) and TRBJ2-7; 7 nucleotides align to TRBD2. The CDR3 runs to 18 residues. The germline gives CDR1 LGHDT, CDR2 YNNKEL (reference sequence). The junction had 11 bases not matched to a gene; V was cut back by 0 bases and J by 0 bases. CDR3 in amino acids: CASSQDLDIAGSSYEQYF. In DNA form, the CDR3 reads TGTGCCAGCAGCCAAGATCTTGATATAGCGGGTAGCTCCTACGAGCAGTACTTC.

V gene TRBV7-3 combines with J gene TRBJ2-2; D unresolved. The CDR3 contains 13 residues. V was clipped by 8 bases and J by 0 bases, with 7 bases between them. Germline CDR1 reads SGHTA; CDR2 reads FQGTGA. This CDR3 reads CASSAANTGELFF. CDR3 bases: TGTGCCAGCTCCGCCGCGAACACCGGGGAGCTGTTTTTT.

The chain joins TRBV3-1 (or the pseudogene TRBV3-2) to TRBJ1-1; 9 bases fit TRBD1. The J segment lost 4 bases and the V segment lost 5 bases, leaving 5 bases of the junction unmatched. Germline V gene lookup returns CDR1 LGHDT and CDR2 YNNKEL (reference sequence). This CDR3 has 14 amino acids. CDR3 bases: TGTGCCAGCAGCTCTCGGGACAGGGTCACTGAAGCTTTCTTT. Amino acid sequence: CASSSRDRVTEAFF.

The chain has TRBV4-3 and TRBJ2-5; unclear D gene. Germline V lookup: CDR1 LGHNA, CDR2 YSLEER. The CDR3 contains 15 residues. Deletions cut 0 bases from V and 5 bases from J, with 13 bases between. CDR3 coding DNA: TGCGCCAGCAGCCAAGATCCGATAGGGTCGGAGACCCAGTACTTC. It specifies CASSQDPIGSETQYF.

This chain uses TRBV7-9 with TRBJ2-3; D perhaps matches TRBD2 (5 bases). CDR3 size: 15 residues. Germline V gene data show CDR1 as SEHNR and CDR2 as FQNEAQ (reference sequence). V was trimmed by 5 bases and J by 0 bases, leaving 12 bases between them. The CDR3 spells CASSPSMESTDTQYF. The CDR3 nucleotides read TGTGCCAGCAGCCCTAGCATGGAGAGCACAGATACGCAGTATTTT. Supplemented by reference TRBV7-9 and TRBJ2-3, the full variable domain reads DTGVSQNPRHKITKRGQNVTFRCDPISEHNRLYWYRQTLGQGPEFLTYFQNEAQLEKSRLLSDRFSAERPKGSFSTLEIQRTEQGDSAMYLCASSPSMESTDTQYFGPGTRLTVL.

CDR3 sequence (DNA): TGTGCCAGCAGCTTATTGTTGGACCTACTCCACACAGATACGCAGTATTTT. Its protein product is CASSLLLDLLHTDTQYF. The chain couples TRBV7-9 to TRBJ2-3; the D is unclear. With 2 bases removed from V and 2 bases from J, the gap between germline ends came to 17 bases. From germline, CDR1 is SEHNR and CDR2 FQNEAQ (reference sequence). This CDR3 contains 17 residues. Supplemented by reference TRBV7-9 and TRBJ2-3, the full variable domain reads DTGVSQNPRHKITKRGQNVTFRCDPISEHNRLYWYRQTLGQGPEFLTYFQNEAQLEKSRLLSDRFSAERPKGSFSTLEIQRTEQGDSAMYLCASSLLLDLLHTDTQYFGPGTRLTVL.

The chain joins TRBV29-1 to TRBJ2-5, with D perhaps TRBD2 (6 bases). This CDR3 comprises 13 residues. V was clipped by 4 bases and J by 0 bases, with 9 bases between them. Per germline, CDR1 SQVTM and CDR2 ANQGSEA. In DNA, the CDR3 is TGCAGCGTTGCGGGGGTGTACCAAGAGACCCAGTACTTC. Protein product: CSVAGVYQETQYF.

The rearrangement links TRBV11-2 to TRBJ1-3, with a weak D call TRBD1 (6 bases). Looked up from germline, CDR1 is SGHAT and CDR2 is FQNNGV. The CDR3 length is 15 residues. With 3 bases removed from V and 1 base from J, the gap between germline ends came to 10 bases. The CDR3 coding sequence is TGTGCCAGCAGCTTCTACAGGGCGTCTGGAAACACCATATATTTT. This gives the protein CASSFYRASGNTIYF.

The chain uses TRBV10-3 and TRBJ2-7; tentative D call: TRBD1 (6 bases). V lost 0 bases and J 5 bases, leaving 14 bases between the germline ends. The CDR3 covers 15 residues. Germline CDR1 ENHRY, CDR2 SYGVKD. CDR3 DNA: TGTGCCATCAGTGAGTCGCAGGGGTTGATAGACGAGCAGTACTTC. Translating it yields CAISESQGLIDEQYF.

CDR3 in DNA: TGTGCCAGCACTACTAGGAACAATGAGCAGTTCTTC. This gives the protein CASTTRNNEQFF. This rearrangement joins TRBV27 to TRBJ2-1, with D perhaps TRBD2 (5 bases). In germline, CDR1 is MNHEY, CDR2 SMNVEV (reference sequence). The CDR3 sequence is 12 residues long. V was pared by 7 bases and J by 5 bases, with 9 bases between.

The CDR3: CATSRALGQGGGYTF. The CDR3 DNA sequence: TGTGCCACCAGCAGAGCCCTGGGACAGGGGGGCGGCTACACCTTC. The J gene is TRBJ1-2, the V gene TRBV15; 11 bases are shared with TRBD1. Per germline, CDR1 LNHNV and CDR2 YYDKDF (reference sequence). V lost 1 base to trimming and J lost 8 bases; unmatched junction nucleotides: 6. The CDR3 has 15 residues. The variable domain in full, completed from reference TRBV15 and TRBJ1-2, reads DAMVIQNPRYQVTQFGKPVTLSCSQTLNHNVMYWYQQKSSQAPKLLFHYYDKDFNNEADTPDNFQSRRPNTSFCFLDIRSPGLGDTAMYLCATSRALGQGGGYTFGSGTRLTVV.

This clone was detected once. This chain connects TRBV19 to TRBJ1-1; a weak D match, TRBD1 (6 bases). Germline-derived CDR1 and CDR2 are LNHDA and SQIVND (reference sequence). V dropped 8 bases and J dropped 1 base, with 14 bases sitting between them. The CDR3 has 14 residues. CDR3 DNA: TGTGCCAGTTACCCCGGGGGGCAGAACACTGAAGCTTTCTTT. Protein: CASYPGGQNTEAFF.

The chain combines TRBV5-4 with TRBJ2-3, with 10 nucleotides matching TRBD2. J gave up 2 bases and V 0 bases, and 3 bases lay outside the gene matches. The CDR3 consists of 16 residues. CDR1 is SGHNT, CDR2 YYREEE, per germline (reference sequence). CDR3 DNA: TGTGCCAGCAGCTTGGGTAGCGGGGGGCTCACAGATACGCAGTATTTT. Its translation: CASSLGSGGLTDTQYF.

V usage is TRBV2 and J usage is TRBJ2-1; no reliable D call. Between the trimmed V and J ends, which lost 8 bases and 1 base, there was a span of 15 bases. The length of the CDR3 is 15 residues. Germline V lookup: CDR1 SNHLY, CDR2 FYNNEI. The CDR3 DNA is TGTGCCAGCGGCCACTCGGAGCTTTCCTACAATGAGCAGTTCTTC. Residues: CASGHSELSYNEQFF.

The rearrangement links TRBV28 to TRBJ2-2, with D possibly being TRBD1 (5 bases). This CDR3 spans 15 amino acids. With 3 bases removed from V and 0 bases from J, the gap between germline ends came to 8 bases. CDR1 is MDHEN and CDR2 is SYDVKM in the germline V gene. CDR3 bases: TGTGCCAGCAGTTTGCCAGGGACGAACACCGGGGAGCTGTTTTTT. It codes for CASSLPGTNTGELFF.

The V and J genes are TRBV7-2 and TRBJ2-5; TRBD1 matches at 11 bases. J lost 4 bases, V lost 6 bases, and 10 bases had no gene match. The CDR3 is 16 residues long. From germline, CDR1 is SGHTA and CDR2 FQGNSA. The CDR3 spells CASRSPGQGGGETQYF. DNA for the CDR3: TGTGCCAGCAGATCTCCGGGACAGGGGGGGGGAGAGACCCAGTACTTC.

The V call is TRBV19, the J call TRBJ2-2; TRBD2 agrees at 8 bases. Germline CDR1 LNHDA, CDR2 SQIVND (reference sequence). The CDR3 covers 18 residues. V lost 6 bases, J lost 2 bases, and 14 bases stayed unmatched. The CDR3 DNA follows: TGTGCCAGTAGCCCATCACCATTTCGGGGGGGCAACACCGGGGAGCTGTTTTTT. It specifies CASSPSPFRGGNTGELFF.